These T cell receptor beta chains were read from a single sample in a study of regulatory T cells in long-lasting Graves disease. TCRdb fed the multiplex PCR reads into MiXCR, producing one record per CDR3 protein. Among hundreds of thousands of distinct CDR3 sequences, 15% to 20% were seen once, and the ten largest hold around 25%. This sample was shared with a second study, whose subject was T cells in Graves' hyperthyroidism and ophthalmopathy.

This material consisted of peripheral blood mononuclear cells (PBMCs), taken at new diagnosis, from a patient treated with antithyroid drugs. These receptor sequences come from a woman aged 35 to 60 with Graves disease. CDR3s include the opening cysteine and the closing phenylalanine or tryptophan. D genes are given only for firm matches. Clone size is not always given. Where it is, it says once, few, many or a class for expanded clones.

d_gene	v_gene	abundance	j_gene	CDR3aa	CDR3nt
NA	TRBV28	once	TRBJ2-1	CASSPAGRGRFYNEQFF	TGTGCCAGCAGTCCGGCGGGGCGGGGTCGCTTCTACAATGAGCAGTTCTTC
TRBD1	TRBV27	many	TRBJ1-2	CASSLLPYGQGESGYTF	TGTGCCAGCAGTTTATTGCCTTACGGACAGGGAGAGTCTGGCTACACCTTC
NA	TRBV12-3/TRBV12-4	few	TRBJ2-7	CASSLFSGDTYEQYF	TGTGCCAGCAGTTTATTTTCGGGGGACACCTACGAGCAGTACTTC
TRBD2	TRBV12-3/TRBV12-4	many	TRBJ2-3	CASSLTKGLAGGTDTQYF	TGTGCCAGCAGTCTCACCAAGGGACTAGCGGGAGGCACAGATACGCAGTATTTT
NA	TRBV2	few	TRBJ2-3	CASRGSADTQYF	TGTGCCAGCAGGGGGTCCGCAGATACGCAGTATTTT
NA	TRBV2	many	TRBJ2-5	CASSWTGGRETQYF	TGTGCCAGCAGTTGGACCGGGGGGCGAGAGACCCAGTACTTC
NA	TRBV19	NA	TRBJ1-1	CATQSPLEAFF	TGTGCCACCCAATCTCCCTTGGAGGCTTTCTTT
NA	TRBV12-3/TRBV12-4	few	TRBJ2-1	CASSRDRGQFF	TGTGCCAGCAGTCGAGACCGTGGGCAGTTCTTC
TRBD2	TRBV10-3	few	TRBJ2-7	CAISEWRGSEQYF	TGTGCCATCAGTGAGTGGCGGGGGAGCGAGCAGTACTTC
TRBD1	TRBV6-1	NA	TRBJ1-5	CASSESDRGSVSQHF	TGTGCCAGCAGTGAAAGCGACAGGGGCTCTGTATCCCAGCATTTT